These T cell receptor beta chains were read from a single sample in a study of neurological immune-mediated disorders. In TCRdb, the 5' RACE reads were re-called with MiXCR into one record per CDR3 protein. The data contain fewer than 55,000 distinct CDR3 sequences, more than 9.5% of them singletons. The sequencing sample was made of PBMCs. The receptors shown here come from a male donor with HTLV-1-associated myelopathy (HAM/TSP). Each CDR3 is given without its conserved first and last residue. For some rows the clone size is stated as once, few or many, or as a class when expanded; others skip it.

J gene: TRBJ2-3
clone size: many
V gene: TRBV20-1
CDR3 protein: SAPPRAGGTDTQY

J gene: TRBJ2-6
clone size: many
V gene: TRBV7-2
CDR3 protein: ASSLLGGGSGANVLT

J gene: TRBJ2-1
clone size: many
V gene: TRBV5-8
CDR3 protein: ASSAGTDYNEQF

J gene: TRBJ2-4
clone size: -
V gene: TRBV20-1
CDR3 protein: VGSEATKNIQY

J gene: TRBJ1-4
clone size: many
V gene: TRBV7-2
CDR3 protein: ASSRFRGGNEKLF

J gene: TRBJ2-3
clone size: -
V gene: TRBV5-4
CDR3 protein: ASSYPGLDTDTQY

J gene: TRBJ1-1
clone size: many
V gene: TRBV6-2/TRBV6-3
CDR3 protein: ASSWTGGKNTEAF

J gene: TRBJ2-7
clone size: -
V gene: TRBV27
CDR3 protein: ASSHLRGSWSYEQY

J gene: TRBJ1-1
clone size: many
V gene: TRBV4-1
CDR3 protein: ASSQFNRGTEAF

J gene: TRBJ2-3
clone size: many
V gene: TRBV5-6
CDR3 protein: ASSFDRVESPQY

J gene: TRBJ1-1
clone size: many
V gene: TRBV29-1
CDR3 protein: SVGDRTKTEAF

J gene: TRBJ1-1
clone size: many
V gene: TRBV29-1
CDR3 protein: SVLIYRGTAF

J gene: TRBJ2-1
clone size: many
V gene: TRBV10-3
CDR3 protein: ATTGIDEQF

J gene: TRBJ1-2
clone size: many
V gene: TRBV5-1
CDR3 protein: ASSLRTGGEDGYT

J gene: TRBJ1-2
clone size: many
V gene: TRBV29-1
CDR3 protein: SVELISGGSYGYT

J gene: TRBJ1-2
clone size: many
V gene: TRBV6-5
CDR3 protein: ASRTTDRDYGYT

J gene: TRBJ2-5
clone size: many
V gene: TRBV3-1
CDR3 protein: ASSHRARGETQY

J gene: TRBJ2-2
clone size: many
V gene: TRBV6-4
CDR3 protein: ASSATGAGELF

J gene: TRBJ2-1
clone size: many
V gene: TRBV5-6
CDR3 protein: ASSLSAGRMTYNEQF

J gene: TRBJ1-4
clone size: many
V gene: TRBV5-1
CDR3 protein: ASSLDTSNEKLF

J gene: TRBJ2-7
clone size: many
V gene: TRBV5-6
CDR3 protein: ASSLSGGEQY

J gene: TRBJ2-2
clone size: medium-sized
V gene: TRBV7-6
CDR3 protein: ASSLNRIAGELF

J gene: TRBJ2-5
clone size: many
V gene: TRBV20-1
CDR3 protein: SAGGLGVQETQY

J gene: TRBJ2-3
clone size: many
V gene: TRBV20-1
CDR3 protein: SARPGDGTDTQY

J gene: TRBJ2-1
clone size: many
V gene: TRBV9
CDR3 protein: ASTASPQGGRDEQF

J gene: TRBJ1-1
clone size: many
V gene: TRBV29-1
CDR3 protein: SVGQTMNTEAF

J gene: TRBJ2-2
clone size: many
V gene: TRBV28
CDR3 protein: ASRPGGSGELF

J gene: TRBJ2-2
clone size: many
V gene: TRBV7-2
CDR3 protein: ASSSKNTGELF

J gene: TRBJ1-5
clone size: many
V gene: TRBV20-1
CDR3 protein: SARRTGGTQPQH

J gene: TRBJ2-5
clone size: many
V gene: TRBV11-2
CDR3 protein: ASSFLWGGPQETQY

J gene: TRBJ1-1
clone size: many
V gene: TRBV2
CDR3 protein: ASKESPGGNTEAF

J gene: TRBJ1-1
clone size: medium-sized
V gene: TRBV5-1
CDR3 protein: ASSFDGGNTEAF

J gene: TRBJ2-1
clone size: many
V gene: TRBV28
CDR3 protein: ASSLITSGSYNEQF

J gene: TRBJ1-6
clone size: many
V gene: TRBV7-9
CDR3 protein: ASINIGGVYNSPLH

J gene: TRBJ2-7
clone size: -
V gene: TRBV10-3
CDR3 protein: AISEGSGPYEQY

J gene: TRBJ1-5
clone size: many
V gene: TRBV6-2/TRBV6-3
CDR3 protein: ASSRDNSNQPQH

J gene: TRBJ2-5
clone size: many
V gene: TRBV20-1
CDR3 protein: SASLRQETQY

J gene: TRBJ1-5
clone size: many
V gene: TRBV11-2
CDR3 protein: ASSLAEGQPQH

J gene: TRBJ2-1
clone size: many
V gene: TRBV29-1
CDR3 protein: SVDRETRKEQF

J gene: TRBJ2-7
clone size: -
V gene: TRBV5-1
CDR3 protein: ASSRVRPGDYEQY

J gene: TRBJ2-3
clone size: -
V gene: TRBV4-3
CDR3 protein: ASSLGTYHTDTQY

J gene: TRBJ1-1
clone size: many
V gene: TRBV6-1
CDR3 protein: ASTNAGAGVNTEAF

J gene: TRBJ1-2
clone size: many
V gene: TRBV15
CDR3 protein: ATSRDASLDSANYGYT

J gene: TRBJ2-1
clone size: -
V gene: TRBV6-2/TRBV6-3
CDR3 protein: ASSYYGTGGSPYNEQF

J gene: TRBJ2-1
clone size: -
V gene: TRBV20-1
CDR3 protein: SARAPRGLADEQF

J gene: TRBJ2-1
clone size: -
V gene: TRBV7-2
CDR3 protein: ASNPVPGSYNEQF

J gene: TRBJ2-3
clone size: many
V gene: TRBV6-2/TRBV6-3
CDR3 protein: ASSRRGYGADTQY